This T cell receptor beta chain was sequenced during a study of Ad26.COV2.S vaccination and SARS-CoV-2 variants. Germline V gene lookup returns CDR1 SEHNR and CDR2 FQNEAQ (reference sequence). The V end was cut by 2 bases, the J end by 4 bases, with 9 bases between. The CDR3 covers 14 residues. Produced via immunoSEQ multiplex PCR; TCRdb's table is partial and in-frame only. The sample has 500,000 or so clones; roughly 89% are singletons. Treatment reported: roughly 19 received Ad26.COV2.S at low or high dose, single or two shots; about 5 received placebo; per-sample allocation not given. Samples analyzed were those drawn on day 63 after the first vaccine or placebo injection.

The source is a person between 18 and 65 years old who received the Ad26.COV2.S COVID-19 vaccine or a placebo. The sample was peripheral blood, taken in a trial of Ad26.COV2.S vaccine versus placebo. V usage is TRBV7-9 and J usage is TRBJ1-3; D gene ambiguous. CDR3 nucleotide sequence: TGTGCCAGCAGCTTACAATCCGTGGGAAACACCATATATTTT. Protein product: CASSLQSVGNTIYF. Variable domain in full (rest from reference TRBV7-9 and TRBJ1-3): DTGVSQNPRHKITKRGQNVTFRCDPISEHNRLYWYRQTLGQGPEFLTYFQNEAQLEKSRLLSDRFSAERPKGSFSTLEIQRTEQGDSAMYLCASSLQSVGNTIYFGEGSWLTVV.